This TCR beta chain was captured in a study of CD8+ T cells in alopecia areata. Study-wide results and limits: Mouse data revealed clearer TCR sharing than patient data did, a gap possibly tied to HLA. Affected lesional scalp, above all in alopecia totalis/universalis, was more clonal than normal scalp. Scalp samples also yield sequences of resident alphabeta T cells from normal skin.

Germline CDR1 SQVTM, CDR2 ANQGSEA. The V end lost 5 bases, the J end lost 7 bases, and 15 bases lay between the germline ends. The CDR3 consists of 12 residues. Alopecia areata patients provided lesional scalp punch biopsies and peripheral blood, both collected for the study. Remarks on this clone: No antigen is known for it.

As the sequencing template, cDNA was produced by extracting RNA and reverse transcribing it. TCRdb's table, derived via immunoSEQ multiplex PCR, lists solely in-frame clones and lacks some. The sample has tens of thousands of clones, about 51% seen once. Sequencing input: NKG2D-high CD8+ T cells sorted from blood. The receptor was isolated from a human donor with alopecia areata. The rearrangement joins TRBV29-1 to TRBJ2-7; possible D gene TRBD2, 5 bases. The DNA for the CDR3 is TGCAGCGTTTCCGACGGGGATGGGGAGCAGTACTTC. It specifies CSVSDGDGEQYF.